A single sample is the source of the 11 T cell receptor beta chains below, sequenced in a study of blood T cell repertoires in COVID-19. Libraries were prepared by immunoSEQ multiplex PCR; TCRdb keeps only in-frame clonotypes and omits some of them. This sample yields approximately 240,000 clones, of which 70% to 90% are seen a single time; approximately 3.3% belongs to the top ten. The sequencing sample was made of PBMCs or T cells enriched from blood (not recorded which). These receptors were collected from a woman between 45 and 60 years old in a cohort exposed to, infected with or recovered from COVID-19 (not recorded which).

The J gene is TRBJ1-4, the V gene TRBV10-1; D is undetermined. V was cut by 3 bases and J by 8 bases, with 10 bases left in between. This CDR3 spans 13 amino acids. The germline CDR1 and CDR2 sequences are WNHNN and SYGVQD (reference sequence). The CDR3 DNA follows: TGCGCCAGCAGTGACTCTCTTCAGGAAAAACTGTTTTTT. It translates to CASSDSLQEKLFF.

The CDR3, as DNA: TGTGCCTGGAGTTTAGCGGCGACTAATTCACCCCTCCACTTT. Its protein product is CAWSLAATNSPLHF. The chain combines TRBV30 with TRBJ1-6; D gene unclear. Germline CDR1 is GTSNPN and CDR2 is SVGIG (reference sequence). This CDR3 contains 14 residues. The V end lost 2 bases, the J end lost 6 bases, and 11 bases lay between the germline ends.

This chain connects TRBV7-2 to TRBJ1-3; D possibly corresponds to TRBD1 (6 bases). This CDR3 spans 15 amino acids. In germline, CDR1 is SGHTA, CDR2 FQGNSA. Trimming cost V 1 base and J 1 base, with 8 bases left between them. The CDR3 region is CASSLDRVSGNTIYF. CDR3 nucleotide sequence: TGTGCCAGCAGCTTAGACAGGGTGTCTGGAAACACCATATATTTT.

J is TRBJ1-1 and V is TRBV11-2, with 8 bases that match TRBD1. Germline V gene data show CDR1 as SGHAT and CDR2 as FQNNGV. The CDR3 extends over 16 amino acids. The V gene end was trimmed by 1 base and the J gene end by 3 bases; junction bases not matched to a gene: 7. This chain's CDR3 is CASSLGRGLVDTEAFF. The DNA of the CDR3 is TGTGCCAGCAGCTTAGGCAGGGGGCTTGTGGACACTGAAGCTTTCTTT.

V and J are TRBV4-2 and TRBJ1-3; 7 bases line up with TRBD1. The germline gives CDR1 LGHNA, CDR2 YNFKEQ. The CDR3 sequence is 16 residues long. V trimming: 2 bases; J trimming: 1 base; junction bases outside the gene matches: 5. In nucleotides, the CDR3 is TGTGCCAGCAGCCAAACAGGGGATACTTCTGGAAACACCATATATTTT. As protein: CASSQTGDTSGNTIYF.

Concerning this clone itself: Other DNA variants within this sample encode the same CDR3. This sequence joins TRBV2 and TRBJ2-3; D possibly corresponds to TRBD1 (6 bases). With 4 bases removed from V and 0 bases from J, the gap between germline ends came to 11 bases. The CDR3 covers 15 residues. Per the germline V gene, CDR1 is SNHLY and CDR2 is FYNNEI. CDR3 protein: CASSGQGTSTDTQYF. The DNA of the CDR3 is TGTGCCAGCAGTGGGCAGGGGACAAGCACAGATACGCAGTATTTT.

The chain carries TRBV9 and TRBJ1-2; the match to TRBD1 covers 8 bases. From germline, CDR1 is SGDLS and CDR2 YYNGEE. V was clipped by 3 bases and J by 4 bases; unmatched bases: 5. This CDR3 has 14 residues. CDR3 sequence (DNA): TGTGCCAGCAGCGCCGACAGGGGCGGCTATGGCTACACCTTC. It codes for CASSADRGGYGYTF.

The chain links TRBV5-4 to TRBJ2-3, with 9 nucleotides matching TRBD2. The CDR3 has 16 residues. V shed 4 bases, J shed 4 bases, and the junction held 10 bases outside the gene matches. CDR1 and CDR2 from the germline V gene are SGHNT and YYREEE (reference sequence). CDR3 loop: CASSPPPSGVPDTQYF. The CDR3 DNA follows: TGTGCCAGCAGCCCACCCCCTAGCGGGGTTCCAGATACGCAGTATTTT.

The V gene is TRBV4-2, the J gene TRBJ1-2, with a weak D call TRBD1 (6 bases). Per the germline V gene, CDR1 is LGHNA and CDR2 is YNFKEQ. V dropped 2 bases and J dropped 4 bases, with 14 bases sitting between them. CDR3 length: 15 residues. The CDR3 nucleotides are TGTGCCAGCAGCCAACAGGGACATCGGGGCTATGGCTACACCTTC. Residues: CASSQQGHRGYGYTF.

V and J are TRBV11-2 and TRBJ2-2; the D gene is possibly TRBD1 (6 bases). Germline V CDR1 and CDR2: SGHAT, FQNNGV. Deletions cut 7 bases from V and 6 bases from J, with 18 bases between. This CDR3 comprises 15 residues. The CDR3 region has the DNA TGTGCCAGCACTCTAGGGGGACGGATCTCCGGGGAGCTGTTTTTT. Residues: CASTLGGRISGELFF.

The chain combines TRBV3-1 (or the pseudogene TRBV3-2) with TRBJ1-5, with D possibly matching TRBD1 (5 bases). Deletions cut 1 base from V and 6 bases from J, with 10 bases between. The germline gives CDR1 LGHDT, CDR2 YNNKEL (reference sequence). This CDR3 has 14 amino acids. CDR3 sequence reads: CASSQVTGGQPQHF. The CDR3 DNA reads TGTGCCAGCAGCCAAGTGACGGGGGGTCAGCCCCAGCATTTT.